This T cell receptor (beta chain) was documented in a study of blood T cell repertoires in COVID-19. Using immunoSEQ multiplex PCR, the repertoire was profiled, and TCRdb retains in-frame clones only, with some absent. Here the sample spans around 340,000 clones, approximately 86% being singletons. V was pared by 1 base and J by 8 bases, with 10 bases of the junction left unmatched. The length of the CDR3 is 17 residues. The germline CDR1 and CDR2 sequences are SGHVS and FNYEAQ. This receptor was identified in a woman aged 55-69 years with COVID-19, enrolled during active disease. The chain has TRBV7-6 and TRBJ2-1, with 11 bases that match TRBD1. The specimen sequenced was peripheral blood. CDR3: CASSLVVFGQGADEQFF. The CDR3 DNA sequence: TGTGCCAGCAGCTTAGTAGTATTCGGACAGGGGGCTGATGAGCAGTTCTTC.